The rows below give T cell receptor beta chains drawn from one sample of a study of cytomegalovirus exposure and HLA in healthy donors. Method: immunoSEQ multiplex PCR; TCRdb's copy keeps in-frame clones and lacks some. Among about 140,000 clones listed, 77% were seen once. Input material: PBMCs. The source of these receptors is a female donor in good health and CMV-seronegative. Both conserved end residues are part of each CDR3. The order of the fields is J gene, V gene, CDR3 protein.

TRBJ1-5 TRBV7-9 CASSSFGDNQPQHF
TRBJ1-2 TRBV30 CAGRVQASYGYTF
TRBJ2-7 TRBV19 CASSRGDSYEQYF
TRBJ2-3 TRBV28 CASKVRDSSTDTQYF
TRBJ2-5 TRBV28 CASTGTMRETQYF
TRBJ2-7 TRBV7-9 CASSRSGGASYEQYF
TRBJ2-5 TRBV5-1 CASSVGGETQYF
TRBJ1-6 TRBV5-4 CASSLFQGYNSPLHF
TRBJ1-5 TRBV7-2 CASSLAGADYLNSNQPQHF
TRBJ1-1 TRBV6-5 CASSRSTSNEAFF
TRBJ2-7 TRBV7-9 CASSLWRGAGTYEQYF
TRBJ1-6 TRBV5-1 CASSLGGDGSPLHF
TRBJ1-1 TRBV2 CASSAKTGGSTEAFF
TRBJ2-1 TRBV27 CASSWREGREQFF
TRBJ2-1 TRBV19 CASSPLGLAGEGANEQFF
TRBJ1-2 TRBV6-6 CASTTQQGYYGYTF
TRBJ1-1 TRBV29-1 CSVVVWGPNAEAFF
TRBJ2-3 TRBV11-3 CASSPRGNTDTQYF
TRBJ1-4 TRBV7-8 CASSLVPGGEKLFF
TRBJ2-7 TRBV7-8 CASSLGTGTHYEQYF
TRBJ2-1 TRBV2 CAGDRGGEQFF
TRBJ2-3 TRBV7-3 CASSANRGRDTQYF
TRBJ1-1 TRBV11-2 CASSVRGGTEAFF
TRBJ2-7 TRBV30 CAWVAGGYEQYF
TRBJ2-1 TRBV7-9 CASSLSSGIYNEQFF
TRBJ1-1 TRBV6-5 CASSDGTNWAFF
TRBJ1-4 TRBV18 CASSPSRTGGTEKLFF
TRBJ1-2 TRBV7-8 CASRRQENYGYTF
TRBJ1-1 TRBV4-2 CASSQGELTEAFF
TRBJ2-1 TRBV10-1 CASSETGGSIGEQFF
TRBJ2-4 TRBV28 CASSLCGPWEHF
TRBJ2-7 TRBV19 CASSIAGHYEQYF
TRBJ1-1 TRBV18 CASSPEVGRVNTEAFF
TRBJ1-2 TRBV20-1 CSAGTDYGYTF
TRBJ2-7 TRBV7-9 CASSFPSGGAYEQYF